This T cell receptor (beta chain) came from a study of blood T cell repertoires in COVID-19. Study overall: The study drew acute and convalescent COVID-19 samples from the United States, Italy and Spain.

Authors' methods: Using reference gene primer amplification, nucleated cell counts were estimated. TCRdb's copy holds only in-frame clones and misses some; the assay was immunoSEQ multiplex PCR. V and J calls and clone size are given by that table; D and trimming were obtained from the DNA. The sample records just over 300,000 clones, about 90% being singletons. V was shortened by 5 bases and J by 4 bases, with 7 bases between the two germline ends. The CDR3 extends over 12 amino acids. Germline V gives CDR1 KGHDR, CDR2 SFDVKD. The specimen sequenced was peripheral blood. This receptor was taken from a man aged 18 to 29 with active or convalescent COVID-19. The rearrangement links TRBV24-1 to TRBJ1-2; no firm D call. CDR3 residues: CATSAAGYGYTF. The CDR3 nucleotides are TGTGCCACCAGTGCGGCGGGCTATGGCTACACCTTC.